This T cell receptor (beta chain) derives from a study of cytomegalovirus exposure and HLA in healthy donors. PCR was performed using 60 Vbeta and 13 Jbeta primers. TCRdb's table, derived via immunoSEQ multiplex PCR, lists solely in-frame clones and lacks some. The profile shows roughly 77,000 clones, 78% of them singletons. While unrecorded immune exposures were likely, the donors were nominally healthy when sampled. As for this clone: Its antigen is not identified.

Germline V gene lookup returns CDR1 SGHNT and CDR2 YENEEA. After removal of 4 bases from V and 5 bases from J, the junction contained 5 bases not matched to a gene. This CDR3 is 14 amino acids long. Study results and caveats: A further, later analysis showed that HLA-associated TCR beta chains (compared with equally common others) were more clonally expanded.

The J gene is TRBJ2-5, the V gene TRBV11-3; 9 bases are shared with TRBD1. The sequence was obtained from a man in his forties in good health and CMV-seronegative. Sequencing was performed on PBMCs. CDR3: CASSSRQGDETQYF. The CDR3 DNA reads TGTGCCAGCAGCTCACGACAGGGGGACGAGACCCAGTACTTC.